This TCR beta chain is from a study of T cell repertoires in cytomegalovirus infection. Study-level information: The study used recently identified HLA-C-restricted and well-studied HLA-B-restricted CMV epitopes. Public TCR beta signature analysis indicated the presence of both CMV infection and matching HLA type. Findings and caveats of the study: Adding up the frequency of public TCR beta families identified people who carried CMV plus the relevant HLA. The study found HLA-C-restricted CMV-specific TCR beta clonotypes dominating the ex vivo response.

This clonotype has ten or more counts. The target antigen is unknown. The CDR3 extends over 16 amino acids. Trimming took 3 bases from V and 0 from J; bases not matched to a gene: 6. Germline CDR1 is LNHDA and CDR2 is SQIVND (reference sequence). TCRdb analysed the reads with MiXCR anew, one entry per CDR3 protein. Here the sample spans roughly 80,000 distinct CDR3 sequences, about 24% being singletons. This TCR came from a human donor in good health (CMV status not recorded). Some clones in this sample may be carry-over from other donors' samples. V and J are TRBV19 and TRBJ1-1; 8 nucleotides line up with TRBD1. This specimen consisted of CD8+ T cells from cultured PBMCs, obtained from culture after CMV antigen stimulation. Here the CDR3 reads CASSIGQGLMNTEAFF. CDR3 sequence (DNA): TGTGCCAGTAGTATTGGACAGGGTCTCATGAACACTGAAGCTTTCTTT. The full variable domain, its missing parts supplied by reference TRBV19 and TRBJ1-1, is DGGITQSPKYLFRKEGQNVTLSCEQNLNHDAMYWYRQDPGQGLRLIYYSQIVNDFQKGDIAEGYSVSREKKESFPLTVTSAQKNPTAFYLCASSIGQGLMNTEAFFGQGTRLTVV.